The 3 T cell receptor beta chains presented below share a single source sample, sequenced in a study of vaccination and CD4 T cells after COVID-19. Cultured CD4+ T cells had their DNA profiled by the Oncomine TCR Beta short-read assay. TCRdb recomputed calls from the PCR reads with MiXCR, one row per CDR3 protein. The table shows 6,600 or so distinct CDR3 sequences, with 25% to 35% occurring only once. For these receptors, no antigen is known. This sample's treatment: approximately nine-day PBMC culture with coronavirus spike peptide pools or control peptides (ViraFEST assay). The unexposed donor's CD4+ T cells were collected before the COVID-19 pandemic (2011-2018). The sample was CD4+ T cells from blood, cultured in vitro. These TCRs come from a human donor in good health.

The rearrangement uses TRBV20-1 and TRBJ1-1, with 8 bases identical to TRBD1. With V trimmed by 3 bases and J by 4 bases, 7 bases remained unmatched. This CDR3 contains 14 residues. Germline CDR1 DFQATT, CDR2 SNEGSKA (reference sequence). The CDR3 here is CSASPTGGVTEAFF. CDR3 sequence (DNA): TGCAGTGCTAGCCCCACAGGGGGTGTCACTGAAGCTTTCTTT.

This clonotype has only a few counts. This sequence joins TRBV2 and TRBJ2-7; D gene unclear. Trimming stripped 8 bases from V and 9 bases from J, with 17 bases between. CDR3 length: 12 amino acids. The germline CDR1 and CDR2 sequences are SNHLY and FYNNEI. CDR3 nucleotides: TGTGCCAGCGGGGAAGAGACCGTGGGGCAGTACTTC. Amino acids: CASGEETVGQYF.

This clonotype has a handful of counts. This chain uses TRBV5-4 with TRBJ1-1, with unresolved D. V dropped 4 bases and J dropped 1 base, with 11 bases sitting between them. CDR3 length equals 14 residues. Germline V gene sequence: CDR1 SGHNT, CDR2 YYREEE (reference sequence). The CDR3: CASSPSAENTEAFF. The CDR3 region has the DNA TGTGCCAGCAGCCCTTCAGCCGAGAACACTGAAGCTTTCTTT.